This T cell receptor (beta chain) is drawn from a study of vaccination and CD4 T cells after COVID-19. Sequence data for DNA of cultured CD4+ T cells were generated by the Oncomine TCR Beta short-read assay. TCRdb used MiXCR to reprocess the PCR reads, holding one entry per CDR3 protein. The table records over 5,500 distinct CDR3 sequences, 61% of them present only once. This sample's treatment: 10-day PBMC culture with coronavirus spike peptide pools or control peptides (ViraFEST assay). Peptide pools at approximately 10 ug/ml stimulated approximately 2 million PBMCs per well with about 9.6 IU/ml IL-2. Worth noting for this clonotype: Its antigen is as yet unknown.

This sequence was found in a human donor who had recovered from COVID-19. The sample taken for sequencing was CD4+ T cells from blood, cultured in vitro.

The CDR3 sequence: CASTPREGASNQPQHF. Written as DNA, the CDR3 is TGTGCCAGCACTCCCCGGGAGGGGGCTAGCAATCAGCCCCAGCATTTT. The chain has TRBV12-3 or TRBV12-4 and TRBJ1-5; 7 bases line up with TRBD1. V lost 7 bases, J lost 0 bases, and 9 bases stayed unmatched. There are 16 residues in the CDR3.